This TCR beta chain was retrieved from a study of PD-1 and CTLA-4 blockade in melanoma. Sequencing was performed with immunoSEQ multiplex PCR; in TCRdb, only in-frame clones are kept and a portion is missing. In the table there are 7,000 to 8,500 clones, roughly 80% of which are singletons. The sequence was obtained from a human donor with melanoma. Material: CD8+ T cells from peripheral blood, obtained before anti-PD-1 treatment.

CDR3 sequence: CASSPSGGSTEAFF. The CDR3 DNA follows: TGTGCCAGCAGCCCCTCCGGGGGTTCAACTGAAGCTTTCTTT. V and J are TRBV5-4 and TRBJ1-1; possibly TRBD1 for D (5 bases). The CDR3 totals 14 residues. Per the germline V gene, CDR1 is SGHNT and CDR2 is YYREEE (reference sequence). The V end lost 4 bases, the J end lost 5 bases, and 15 bases lay between the germline ends.